The clone carrying this TCR beta chain has only one observation. Additional DNA sequences in this sample encode the identical CDR3. Assay execution proceeded at the deep level. Assay: immunoSEQ multiplex PCR; the TCRdb copy retains only in-frame clones and omits some. The data hold fewer than 2.5 million clones, with approximately 94% observed a single time. These data are taken from a study of shared clonotypes between healthy human individuals. Recent vaccinations or acute infections were absent in the healthy HIV-negative adult donors. The CDR3 contains 15 residues. The germline gives CDR1 MNHEY, CDR2 SMNVEV (reference sequence). The V gene lost 0 bases and the J gene lost 3 bases, with 10 bases spanning the gap.

This chain joins TRBV27 and TRBJ2-3; a possible D gene is TRBD2 (5 bases). This receptor was obtained from a young man in good health. Some clones in this sample may be carry-over from other donors' samples. Sequenced input: naive CD4+ T cells from PBMCs. Subset indicated: CD45RA+ positively selected. The chain's CDR3 is CASSLSGGGTDTQYF. The CDR3 DNA reads as TGTGCCAGCAGTTTATCTGGCGGAGGAACAGATACGCAGTATTTT.